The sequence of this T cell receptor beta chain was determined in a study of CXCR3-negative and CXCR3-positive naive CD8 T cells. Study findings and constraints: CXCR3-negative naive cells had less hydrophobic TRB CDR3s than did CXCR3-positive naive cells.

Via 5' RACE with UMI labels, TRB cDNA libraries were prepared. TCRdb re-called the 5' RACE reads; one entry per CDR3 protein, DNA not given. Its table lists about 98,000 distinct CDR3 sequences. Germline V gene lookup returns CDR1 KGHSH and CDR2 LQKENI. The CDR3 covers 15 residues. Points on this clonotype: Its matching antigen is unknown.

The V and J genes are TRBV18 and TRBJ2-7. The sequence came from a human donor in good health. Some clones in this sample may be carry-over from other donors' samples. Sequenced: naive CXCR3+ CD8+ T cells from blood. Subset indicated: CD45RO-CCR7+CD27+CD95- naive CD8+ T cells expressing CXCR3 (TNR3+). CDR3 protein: CASSPTFSFTDEQYF.